The text below deals with one TCR beta chain. No antigen is known for it. This sample was taken from a study of response to subunit inactivated influenza vaccine. General observations from the study: Each seasonal influenza vaccination, the authors suggested, recruits few new T cells.

Trimming cost V 5 bases and J 10 bases, with 9 bases left between them. Germline V gene lookup returns CDR1 SGHTA and CDR2 FQGNSA. This CDR3 comprises 11 residues. In TCRdb, the RT-PCR reads were re-called with MiXCR into one record per CDR3 protein. Among a few hundred thousand distinct CDR3 sequences listed, under 8.5% were seen once. Source: PBMCs from blood, taken less than 25 months after vaccination. The rearrangement uses TRBV7-2 and TRBJ2-1, with TRBD2 as a possible D gene (5 bases). The clonotype originates from a man aged 45 to 70 who received an inactivated influenza vaccine. The CDR3 DNA follows: TGTGCCAGCAGCCCGAAGCGGGAGCAGTTCTTC. Its translation: CASSPKREQFF.